What follows is one TCR beta chain and its context. Random hexamers were used to reverse transcribe roughly 0.5 to 1 ug of RNA. Multiplex immunoSEQ PCR targeted 54 Vbeta and 13 Jbeta TCR beta segments. TCRdb itself ran the immunoSEQ multiplex PCR reads through MiXCR, one entry per CDR3 protein. The repertoire holds about 210,000 distinct CDR3 sequences, with roughly 96% as singletons. This CDR3 contains 14 residues. From germline, CDR1 is MDHEN and CDR2 SYDVKM. V was shortened by 5 bases and J by 5 bases, with 15 bases between the two germline ends. This entry belongs to a study of CD8 T cells in Susac syndrome. Peripheral blood CD8+ and CD4+ T cells were profiled by TCR beta sequencing. It was treatment-naive patients with stable or active relapsing-remitting disease who made up the multiple sclerosis controls.

The source of this sequence is a human donor with multiple sclerosis. Sample: CD4+ T cells from PBMCs. V is TRBV28 and J is TRBJ1-1; a possible D gene is TRBD1 (5 bases). CDR3 sequence: CASSAESTVTEAFF. The CDR3 DNA reads as TGTGCCAGCAGTGCTGAATCGACAGTGACTGAAGCTTTCTTT.